The following is a T cell receptor beta chain sequence with its context. This entry comes from a study of blood T cell repertoires in COVID-19. About the study: Whether acute or convalescent, the COVID-19 samples came from the United States, Italy and Spain. The cDNA or gDNA used as material had been derived from T cells, B-cell-depleted T cells, or PBMCs.

In the authors' workflow: Amplification from reference gene primers served as the basis for estimated nucleated cell counts. Clones were read by immunoSEQ multiplex PCR, and TCRdb kept only the in-frame ones, dropping some. V and J calls plus clone size are reproduced from that table; the DNA served to infer D and trimming. The sample shows roughly 150,000 clones, 81% of them seen only once. Per the germline V gene, CDR1 is SNHLY and CDR2 is FYNNEI. This CDR3 region has 13 residues. V shed 7 bases, J shed 6 bases, and the junction held 8 bases outside the gene matches. The sequence derives from a man aged 60-69 years with active or convalescent COVID-19. V is TRBV2 and J is TRBJ2-7; TRBD2 matches at 8 bases. The sequenced sample consisted of peripheral blood. CDR3 nucleotides: TGTGCCAGCATTCAGACGGGGGGGCGCGAGCAGTACTTC. Its translation: CASIQTGGREQYF.